This record covers a single T cell receptor (beta chain). This CDR3 is built from 16 residues. After removal of 4 bases from V and 3 bases from J, the junction contained 7 bases not matched to a gene. This sample was included in a study of T cell changes during pregnancy in multiple sclerosis. Sequencing used immunoSEQ multiplex PCR; TCRdb keeps in-frame clones, though not all of them. The sample holds tens of thousands of clones; approximately 96% are singletons and the top ten take 0.89%. The receptor was derived from a female donor with multiple sclerosis, enrolled in a pregnancy study. Source: peripheral blood, taken in the second trimester of pregnancy. The rearrangement joins TRBV5-3 to TRBJ2-4; 10 nucleotides match TRBD2. TRBV5-3 is an open reading frame, and its role is uncertain. In DNA, the CDR3 is TGTGCCAGAAGCAGCGGGGGGGCTCTAGGCAAAAACATTCAGTACTTC. Protein sequence: CARSSGGALGKNIQYF.